This T cell receptor (beta chain) was obtained from a study of blood T cell repertoires in COVID-19. Overall study: Specimens from acute and convalescent COVID-19 originated in the United States, Italy and Spain. T cells, B-cell-depleted T cells, or PBMCs provided the cDNA or gDNA that served as material.

As handled by the study authors: Amplification of reference gene primers was used by the study to estimate nucleated cell counts. Sequencing used immunoSEQ multiplex PCR; TCRdb keeps in-frame clones, though not all of them. That table is the source of V, J and clone size, and D and trimming were worked out from the DNA. The sample carries just under 350,000 clones, 91% recorded once. Trimming shortened V by 5 bases and J by 1 base, and 14 bases separated the two germline ends. CDR1 is GTSNPN and CDR2 is SVGIG in the germline V gene (reference sequence). The CDR3 contains 14 residues. Material: peripheral blood. The rearrangement uses TRBV30 and TRBJ2-5; maybe TRBD2 (6 bases). The receptor comes from a woman aged 18-35 years who had recovered from COVID-19. CDR3 sequence (DNA): TGTGCCTGGTTCGTCTCGGGGGTCCAAGAGACCCAGTACTTC. This codes for CAWFVSGVQETQYF.